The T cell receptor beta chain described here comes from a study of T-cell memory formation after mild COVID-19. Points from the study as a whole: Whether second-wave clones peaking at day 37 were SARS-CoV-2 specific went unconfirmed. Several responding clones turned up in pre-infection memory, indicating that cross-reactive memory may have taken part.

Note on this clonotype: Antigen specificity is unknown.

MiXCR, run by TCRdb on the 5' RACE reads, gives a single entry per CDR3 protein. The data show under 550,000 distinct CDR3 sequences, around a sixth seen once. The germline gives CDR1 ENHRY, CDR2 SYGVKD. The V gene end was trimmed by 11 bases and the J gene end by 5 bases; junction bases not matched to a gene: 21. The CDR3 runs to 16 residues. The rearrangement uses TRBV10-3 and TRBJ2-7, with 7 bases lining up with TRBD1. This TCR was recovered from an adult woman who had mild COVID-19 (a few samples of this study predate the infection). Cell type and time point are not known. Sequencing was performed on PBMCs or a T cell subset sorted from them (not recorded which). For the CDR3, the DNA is TGTGCCGTCGGAGGACAGGACCTGACCCCGTCTGACGAGCAGTACTTC. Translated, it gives CAVGGQDLTPSDEQYF.